These 8 T cell receptor beta chains originate from one sample sequenced in a study of shared clonotypes between healthy human individuals. Libraries were prepared by immunoSEQ multiplex PCR; TCRdb keeps only in-frame clonotypes and omits some of them. The table includes around 700,000 clones, approximately 75% detected once. Sequenced input: memory CD4+ T cells sorted from blood. The subset: CD45RA-negative fraction. Every receptor here comes from a woman in her twenties or thirties in good health.

The chain is built from TRBV14 and TRBJ1-3, with D possibly being TRBD1 (6 bases). Germline V gives CDR1 SGHDN, CDR2 FVKESK. This CDR3 contains 16 residues. The V gene lost 1 base and the J gene lost 0 bases, with 10 bases spanning the gap. The chain's CDR3 is CASSQGDTLSGNTIYF. CDR3 nucleotides: TGTGCCAGCAGCCAAGGGGACACCCTCTCTGGAAACACCATATATTTT. Full variable domain (rest looked up from reference TRBV14 and TRBJ1-3): EAGVTQFPSHSVIEKGQTVTLRCDPISGHDNLYWYRRVMGKEIKFLLHFVKESKQDESGMPNNRFLAERTGGTYSTLKVQPAELEDSGVYFCASSQGDTLSGNTIYFGEGSWLTVV.

The chain has TRBV7-2 and TRBJ2-4; 11 bases fit TRBD1. V dropped 5 bases and J dropped 0; count of bases not matched to a gene: 6. The CDR3 covers 17 residues. The germline gives CDR1 SGHTA, CDR2 FQGNSA. The CDR3 is CASSGQGQGEAKNIQYF. Here the CDR3 DNA reads TGTGCCAGCAGCGGGCAGGGACAGGGGGAAGCCAAAAACATTCAGTACTTC.

This clone was observed a few times. The chain carries TRBV13 and TRBJ2-1; D ambiguous. The germline V gene encodes CDR1 PRHDT and CDR2 FYEKMQ (reference sequence). The CDR3 loop spans 13 amino acids. The V gene lost 1 base and the J gene lost 9 bases, with 10 bases spanning the gap. In nucleotides, the CDR3 is TGTGCCAGCAGCTTAGAACGGAGCAGTGAGCAGTTCTTC. This codes for CASSLERSSEQFF.

The genes are TRBV18 and TRBJ1-1; tentatively, D is TRBD1 (5 bases). The germline V gene has CDR1 KGHSH and CDR2 LQKENI. The V gene lost 4 bases and the J gene lost 4 bases, with 7 bases spanning the gap. The CDR3 has 12 amino acids. In DNA form, the CDR3 reads TGTGCCAGCTCACGAGACAGCACTGAAGCTTTCTTT. Its protein product is CASSRDSTEAFF.

The chain combines TRBV10-3 with TRBJ2-5, with 12 bases matching TRBD2. CDR3 length: 14 residues. In germline, CDR1 is ENHRY, CDR2 SYGVKD. V shed 10 bases, J shed 1 base, and the junction held 4 bases outside the gene matches. CDR3 amino acids: CATTSGRTQETQYF. CDR3 in DNA: TGTGCCACAACTAGCGGGAGGACCCAAGAGACCCAGTACTTC.

The chain couples TRBV27 to TRBJ1-1, with D possibly matching TRBD1 (6 bases). Germline lookup yields CDR1 MNHEY and CDR2 SMNVEV (reference sequence). The CDR3 runs 15 residues. Trimming left V 4 bases short and J 3 bases short, with 15 bases between. The CDR3, as DNA: TGTGCCAGCAGTTCTACAGGGATAACCGACACTGAAGCTTTCTTT. This codes for CASSSTGITDTEAFF.

V gene TRBV11-2 combines with J gene TRBJ2-5; D gene uncertain. V was clipped by 1 base and J by 5 bases, with 8 bases between them. CDR1 is SGHAT, CDR2 FQNNGV, per germline. The CDR3 runs to 13 residues. The CDR3 loop is CASSLGRMETQYF. The DNA of the CDR3 is TGTGCCAGCAGCTTAGGACGGATGGAGACCCAGTACTTC.

V gene TRBV6-1 combines with J gene TRBJ2-7; the D gene is possibly TRBD1 (6 bases). From germline, CDR1 is MNHNS and CDR2 SASEGT. Trimming removed 7 bases at V and 1 base at J, with 11 bases between. CDR3 length: 13 amino acids. The DNA of the CDR3 is TGTGCCAGCAACCACAGGGATTCCTACGAGCAGTACTTC. Protein sequence: CASNHRDSYEQYF.